This passage covers 29 T cell receptor beta chains from one sample sequenced in a study of human T cells and chemical hapten exposure (dated by TCRdb to the early 2020s). Library preparation used RACE. These reads were obtained on a NextSeq 500. The public reads were reanalyzed by TCRdb: fastp trimming at Q25, MiXCR alignment, in-frame beta chains only. A single entry per CDR3 protein holds the most common genes and DNA from its merged rows. In all, the sample holds fewer than 100,000 distinct CDR3 sequences, and approximately 12% of those were seen once. The ten most abundant clones make up under 4% of the sample. The time point label corresponds to: patch test 1, 2 weeks after DPC sensitization. The intended sense of this specimen's treatment or condition label: therapeutic diphenylcyclopropenone sensitization with weekly scalp DPC. The starting material was whole blood, obtained in connection with sensitization to the hapten diphenylcyclopropenone (DPC). Receptors originate from a woman aged 55-69 years with alopecia areata. Some clones in this sample may be carry-over from other donors' samples.

This clonotype appeared many times. The rearrangement uses TRBV7-6 and TRBJ2-5; 9 positions agree with TRBD2. Germline trimming cut 5 bases from V and 5 bases from J; bases unmatched to any gene: 9. CDR1 is SGHVS and CDR2 is FNYEAQ in the germline V gene. This CDR3 comprises 15 residues. The CDR3 region is CASSRGSGGTETQYF. The CDR3 region has the DNA TGTGCCAGCAGCAGGGGCAGCGGGGGGACGGAGACCCAGTACTTC.

About this clonotype: A much larger clone differs by one base, so this may be a read error. The CDR3 DNA follows: TGTGCCAGCAGCCAAGGGCGGAATTCACCCCCCCACTTT. This sequence encodes CASSQGRNSPPHF. The V gene is TRBV3-1, the J gene TRBJ1-6; D unclear. In germline, CDR1 is LGHDT, CDR2 YNNKEL (reference sequence). This CDR3 has 13 residues.

The table lists this clonotype with a few counts. The chain recombines TRBV12-3 or TRBV12-4 with TRBJ1-1; tentatively, D is TRBD1 (6 bases). This CDR3 spans 13 amino acids. Trimming cost V 6 bases and J 7 bases, with 15 bases left between them. CDR3 protein: CASRPGGRDEAFF. The CDR3 DNA sequence: TGTGCCAGCAGGCCGGGGGGCAGGGATGAAGCTTTCTTT.

This clonotype was observed many times. The chain has TRBV7-9 and TRBJ2-3; D call uncertain. In germline, CDR1 is SEHNR, CDR2 FQNEAQ (reference sequence). V dropped 5 bases and J dropped 1 base, with 13 bases sitting between them. The CDR3 contains 15 residues. The CDR3: CASSTDLYRTDTQYF. The CDR3 DNA reads as TGTGCCAGCAGCACAGATCTCTACCGCACAGATACGCAGTATTTT.

The chain links TRBV5-1 to TRBJ2-1; 7 nucleotides agree with TRBD1. The germline CDR1 and CDR2 sequences are SGHRS and YFSETQ. The CDR3 covers 14 residues. V lost 8 bases to trimming and J lost 5 bases; unmatched junction nucleotides: 10. CDR3 sequence reads: CASFPRDSNNEQFF. CDR3 in DNA: TGCGCCAGTTTCCCGAGGGACAGTAACAATGAGCAGTTCTTC.

Many counts were recorded for this clonotype. V and J are TRBV7-8 and TRBJ2-1; D remains ambiguous. Deletions cut 5 bases from V and 5 bases from J, with 13 bases between. Looked up from germline, CDR1 is SGHVS and CDR2 is FQNEAQ. CDR3 length: 14 amino acids. The CDR3 sequence is CASSPDFVDNEQFF. The CDR3, as DNA: TGTGCCAGCAGCCCAGATTTTGTGGACAATGAGCAGTTCTTC.

This clonotype has at least ten counts. The chain joins TRBV7-3 to TRBJ2-5; 8 positions match TRBD2. After removal of 5 bases from V and 5 bases from J, the junction contained 10 bases not matched to a gene. The germline V gene encodes CDR1 SGHTA and CDR2 FQGTGA. CDR3 length equals 15 residues. CDR3 amino acids: CASSRNGGASETQYF. CDR3 coding DNA: TGTGCCAGCAGCCGCAACGGGGGGGCCAGTGAGACCCAGTACTTC.

This clonotype has a count of ten or more. This chain connects TRBV11-2 to TRBJ2-2, with no clear D. The CDR3 loop spans 14 amino acids. V gave up 6 bases and J gave up 7 bases, with 15 bases separating them. Germline V gene lookup returns CDR1 SGHAT and CDR2 FQNNGV. CDR3 residues: CASSSRPRDGELFF. The CDR3 nucleotides read TGTGCCAGCAGTTCTAGGCCAAGGGACGGGGAGCTGTTTTTT.

The genes are TRBV5-1 and TRBJ1-1, with TRBD1 identical over 7 bases. The V gene's germline CDR1 is SGHRS and CDR2 YFSETQ. CDR3 length equals 13 residues. V was clipped by 7 bases and J by 4 bases; unmatched bases: 7. The CDR3 DNA is TGCGCCAGCTCGACAGGGAGCGGCACTGAAGCTTTCTTT. Translating it yields CASSTGSGTEAFF.

This clonotype was seen at least ten times. The rearrangement joins TRBV5-4 to TRBJ2-5, with D perhaps TRBD2 (5 bases). Germline V gives CDR1 SGHNT, CDR2 YYREEE (reference sequence). The CDR3 runs to 15 residues. The V and J ends lost 2 bases and 4 bases respectively, with 15 bases between them. DNA of the CDR3: TGTGCCAGCAGCTTAGCCGCCGGACTCCGAGAGACCCAGTACTTC. This gives the protein CASSLAAGLRETQYF. Variable domain in full (rest from reference TRBV5-4 and TRBJ2-5): ETGVTQSPTHLIKTRGQQVTLRCSSQSGHNTVSWYQQALGQGPQFIFQYYREEENGRGNFPPRFSGLQFPNYSSELNVNALELDDSALYLCASSLAAGLRETQYFGPGTRLLVL.

Many counts were recorded for this clonotype. The genes are TRBV2 and TRBJ2-2; D perhaps matches TRBD2 (5 bases). Germline V gene sequence: CDR1 SNHLY, CDR2 FYNNEI. This CDR3 comprises 13 residues. Trimming took off 6 bases at V and 5 bases at J, with 10 bases between the two ends. The DNA for the CDR3 is TGTGCCAGCAGCCGGACTGCGACCGGGGAGCTGTTTTTT. It is translated as CASSRTATGELFF.

This clonotype was detected many times. V usage is TRBV27 and J usage is TRBJ1-5, with 7 bases aligning to TRBD1. V was clipped by 3 bases and J by 9 bases; unmatched bases: 11. The CDR3 consists of 15 residues. Per the germline V gene, CDR1 is MNHEY and CDR2 is SMNVEV (reference sequence). The chain's CDR3 is CASSFVGTGAGPQHF. The CDR3 bases are TGTGCCAGCAGTTTTGTGGGTACAGGGGCCGGGCCCCAGCATTTT.

This clonotype was seen just once. This may be a read error, as it is one base from a much larger clone. CDR3 DNA: TGCAACTTCGGACAGGGGCAGTTCTTC. Amino acid sequence: CNFGQGQFF. This chain connects TRBV29-1 to TRBJ2-1; 8 nucleotides align to TRBD1. Germline CDR1 reads SQVTM; CDR2 reads ANQGSEA. CDR3 length: 9 amino acids.

This clonotype was counted between two and nine times. The CDR3, as DNA: TGCGCCAGCAGCCAAGAAGGGGTACGGCAGTACTTC. It encodes CASSQEGVRQYF. The V and J genes are TRBV4-1 and TRBJ2-7, with D perhaps matching TRBD1 (5 bases). The V gene lost 0 bases and the J gene lost 9 bases, with 9 bases spanning the gap. Germline V gene sequence: CDR1 MGHRA, CDR2 YSYEKL. The CDR3 covers 12 residues.

There are a few counts of this clonotype. The CDR3 loop is CASSGPDGGTTEAFF. In DNA form, the CDR3 reads TGCGCCAGCAGCGGGCCGGACGGAGGTACCACTGAAGCTTTCTTT. The chain uses TRBV5-1 and TRBJ1-1; unclear D gene. This CDR3 is 15 amino acids long. Per the germline V gene, CDR1 is SGHRS and CDR2 is YFSETQ. Deletions cut 4 bases from V and 4 bases from J, with 17 bases between.

This clonotype appeared many times. The V call is TRBV5-1, the J call TRBJ1-2, with a tentative D call TRBD1 (5 bases). Germline V gives CDR1 SGHRS, CDR2 YFSETQ. This CDR3 has 14 residues. Trimming removed 4 bases at V and 0 bases at J, with 10 bases between. The CDR3 region is CASSRDGANYGYTF. Written as DNA, the CDR3 is TGCGCCAGCAGCCGGGACGGAGCTAACTATGGCTACACCTTC.

Ten or more counts support this clonotype. This rearrangement joins TRBV14 to TRBJ1-4, with D maybe TRBD1 (5 bases). In germline, CDR1 is SGHDN, CDR2 FVKESK. The CDR3 is made up of 15 amino acids. Trimming shortened V by 3 bases and J by 8 bases, and 16 bases separated the two germline ends. CDR3 sequence (DNA): TGTGCCAGCAGCCAGCCGGGAGGCAGGGAAGAAAAACTGTTTTTT. It is translated as CASSQPGGREEKLFF.

This chain connects TRBV29-1 to TRBJ1-1; 9 bases fit TRBD1. This CDR3 spans 14 amino acids. V lost 2 bases, J lost 0 bases, and 1 base stayed unmatched. Germline-derived CDR1 and CDR2 are SQVTM and ANQGSEA. For the CDR3, the DNA is TGCAGCGTTGAATACAGGGGGCTGAACACTGAAGCTTTCTTT. This sequence encodes CSVEYRGLNTEAFF.

J is TRBJ2-3 and V is TRBV9; tentatively, D is TRBD1 (6 bases). Germline lookup yields CDR1 SGDLS and CDR2 YYNGEE. The V gene lost 4 bases and the J gene lost 8 bases, with 17 bases spanning the gap. This CDR3 is built from 14 residues. Written as DNA, the CDR3 is TGTGCCAGCAGCATCTCAGGGGCGGTCGGTACGCAGTATTTT. Protein sequence: CASSISGAVGTQYF. The full variable domain, completed using reference TRBV9 and TRBJ2-3, is DSGVTQTPKHLITATGQRVTLRCSPRSGDLSVYWYQQSLDQGLQFLIQYYNGEERAKGNILERFSAQQFPDLHSELNLSSLELGDSALYFCASSISGAVGTQYFGPGTRLTVL.

The sample holds many counts of this clonotype. The chain links TRBV5-1 to TRBJ2-3; the match to TRBD2 covers 15 bases. CDR3 length: 16 amino acids. From germline, CDR1 is SGHRS and CDR2 YFSETQ. Trimming took 4 bases from V and 3 from J; bases not matched to a gene: 3. The CDR3 loop reads CASSVGTSGGTDTQYF. CDR3 DNA: TGCGCCAGCAGCGTTGGGACTAGCGGGGGGACAGATACGCAGTATTTT.

The chain is built from TRBV20-1 and TRBJ1-1; 9 bases line up with TRBD1. Germline loops: CDR1 DFQATT, CDR2 SNEGSKA (reference sequence). The length of the CDR3 is 13 residues. V shed 4 bases and J 3 bases; nucleotides not matched to a gene: 3. The CDR3 spells CSAKTGGHTEAFF. The DNA for the CDR3 is TGCAGTGCTAAGACAGGGGGGCACACTGAAGCTTTCTTT.

This clonotype showed up just a few times. This sequence joins TRBV15 and TRBJ2-1; perhaps TRBD2 as D (8 bases). Trimming took 0 bases from V and 3 from J, leaving 12 bases between them. Germline V gene lookup returns CDR1 LNHNV and CDR2 YYDKDF (reference sequence). There are 16 residues in the CDR3. CDR3 coding DNA: TGTGCCACCAGCAGAGACAGGGGGACTAGCTACAATGAGCAGTTCTTC. Its protein is CATSRDRGTSYNEQFF.

V is TRBV2 and J is TRBJ1-1; the D is unclear. CDR1 SNHLY and CDR2 FYNNEI come from the germline V gene. This CDR3 is 13 amino acids long. With 11 bases removed from V and 0 bases from J, the gap between germline ends came to 13 bases. The CDR3 bases are TGTGCCTTGAGGTTGGGGTTGAACACTGAAGCTTTCTTT. Its translation is CALRLGLNTEAFF.

V gene TRBV7-9 combines with J gene TRBJ2-1; possibly TRBD1 for D (5 bases). Germline CDR1 and CDR2: SEHNR and FQNEAQ (reference sequence). V was cut by 6 bases and J by 15 bases, with 18 bases left in between. The CDR3 has 12 amino acids. DNA for the CDR3: TGTGCCAGCAGACCCCACGCAGGGATAATGTTCTTC. Encoded protein: CASRPHAGIMFF.

The CDR3 DNA reads TGTGCCTGGAGTAAAGTCAGTACCACTGAAGCTTTCTTT. Protein product: CAWSKVSTTEAFF. J is TRBJ1-1 and V is TRBV30; D unresolved. CDR1 and CDR2 from the germline V gene are GTSNPN and SVGIG (reference sequence). Between the trimmed V and J ends, which lost 2 bases and 4 bases, there was a span of 11 bases. The CDR3 covers 13 residues.

This clonotype was seen ten or more times. The chain couples TRBV27 to TRBJ2-2; D remains unclear. Trimming pared 1 base from V and 1 base from J, leaving 7 bases between. Germline V gene lookup returns CDR1 MNHEY and CDR2 SMNVEV (reference sequence). There are 15 residues in the CDR3. The CDR3 region is CASSLYGGNTGELFF. CDR3 DNA sequence: TGTGCCAGCAGTTTATACGGTGGGAACACCGGGGAGCTGTTTTTT.

Ten or more counts support this clonotype. V is TRBV7-2 and J is TRBJ2-5; D remains ambiguous. Germline CDR1 reads SGHTA; CDR2 reads FQGNSA. The ends were cut back, 5 bases at V and 1 base at J, with 8 bases in the middle. This CDR3 spans 13 amino acids. Here the CDR3 DNA reads TGTGCCAGCAGCCAAGAGCTCCAAGAGACCCAGTACTTC. Amino acid sequence: CASSQELQETQYF. The whole variable domain, remainder taken from reference TRBV7-2 and TRBJ2-5, is GAGVSQSPSNKVTEKGKDVELRCDPISGHTALYWYRQSLGQGLEFLIYFQGNSAPDKSGLPSDRFSAERTGGSVSTLTIQRTQQEDSAVYLCASSQELQETQYFGPGTRLLVL.

This chain joins TRBV5-6 and TRBJ1-4; D is ambiguous. The CDR3 loop spans 14 amino acids. Germline V gene sequence: CDR1 SGHDT, CDR2 YYEEEE. With 3 bases removed from V and 0 bases from J, the gap between germline ends came to 6 bases. The CDR3 region is CASSWSATNEKLFF. In DNA form, the CDR3 reads TGTGCCAGCAGCTGGTCGGCAACTAATGAAAAACTGTTTTTT.

This clonotype was seen a few times. This chain links TRBV20-1 with TRBJ2-5; D gene uncertain. V gave up 6 bases and J gave up 1 base, with 6 bases separating them. Germline CDR1 DFQATT, CDR2 SNEGSKA (reference sequence). The CDR3 has 11 residues. DNA of the CDR3: TGCAGTGCCCTCCCCCAAGAGACCCAGTACTTC. As protein: CSALPQETQYF.